This TCR beta chain was captured in a study of blood T cell repertoires in COVID-19. Study details: Samples came from the United States, Italy and Spain, spanning acute and convalescent COVID-19. The analysed material was cDNA or gDNA that came from T cells, B-cell-depleted T cells, or PBMCs.

Germline CDR1 is MNHNY and CDR2 is SVGAGI (reference sequence). The V end lost 7 bases, the J end lost 3 bases, and 11 bases lay between the germline ends. The CDR3 has 13 residues. Per the study methods: Researchers report that nucleated cell counts were estimated from reference gene primer amplification. TCRdb's copy holds only in-frame clones and misses some; the assay was immunoSEQ multiplex PCR. The V and J calls and the clone size are those of that table, but D and trimming were determined from the DNA. The sample shows some 80,000 clones, 82% of them seen only once. The chain couples TRBV6-6 to TRBJ2-3, with a weak D call TRBD2 (5 bases). The clonotype comes from a man older than 75 with acute or convalescent COVID-19. The specimen was peripheral blood. The CDR3 here is CASTRDSTDTQYF. The CDR3 nucleotides read TGTGCCAGCACCCGGGATTCAACAGATACGCAGTATTTT.